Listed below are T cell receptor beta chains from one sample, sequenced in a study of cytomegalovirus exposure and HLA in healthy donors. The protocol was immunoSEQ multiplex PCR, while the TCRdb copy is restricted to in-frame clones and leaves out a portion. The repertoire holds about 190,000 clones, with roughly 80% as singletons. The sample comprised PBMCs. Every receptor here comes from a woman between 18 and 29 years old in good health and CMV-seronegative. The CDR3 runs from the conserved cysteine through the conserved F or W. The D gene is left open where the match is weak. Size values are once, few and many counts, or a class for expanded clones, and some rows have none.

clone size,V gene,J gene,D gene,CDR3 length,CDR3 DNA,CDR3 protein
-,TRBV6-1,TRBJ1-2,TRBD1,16,TGTGCCAGCAGTGAATTAAGAGGAGGGGGCGCAGACGGCTACACCTTC,CASSELRGGGADGYTF
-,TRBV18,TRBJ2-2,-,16,TGTGCCAGCTCACCTGCCGCTCTGGGCCCCGCCGGGGAGCTGTTTTTT,CASSPAALGPAGELFF
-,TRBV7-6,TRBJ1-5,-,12,TGTGCCAGCAGCTACTATAATCAGCCCCAGCATTTT,CASSYYNQPQHF
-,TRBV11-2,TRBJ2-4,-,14,TGTGCCAGCAGCTTTGAACCCTACAAAAACATTCAGTACTTC,CASSFEPYKNIQYF
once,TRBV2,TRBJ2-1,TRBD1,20,TGTGCCAGCAGCAACTCCAGATATCGCCCGGGACAGGGGGCGCCGAATGAGCAGTTCTTC,CASSNSRYRPGQGAPNEQFF
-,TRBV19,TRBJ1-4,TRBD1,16,TGTGCCAGTAGTATGGGACAGGGAGGGATAAAGGAAAAACTGTTTTTT,CASSMGQGGIKEKLFF
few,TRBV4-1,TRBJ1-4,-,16,TGCGCCAGCAGCCTAAAGGGGTTCCCTACTAATGAAAAACTGTTTTTT,CASSLKGFPTNEKLFF
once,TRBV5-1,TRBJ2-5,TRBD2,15,TGCGCCAGCAGCTCTTTGCCGGGGCGGGAGGAGACCCAGTACTTC,CASSSLPGREETQYF
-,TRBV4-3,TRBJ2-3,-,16,TGCGCCAGCAGCCTCGGGACTTCTCGAAGCACAGATACGCAGTATTTT,CASSLGTSRSTDTQYF
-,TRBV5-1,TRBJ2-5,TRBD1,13,TGCGCCAGCAGCCGACAGGGAGAAGAGACCCAGTACTTC,CASSRQGEETQYF
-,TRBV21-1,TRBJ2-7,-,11,TGTCACTTAGGCAGGGCCTACGAGCAGTACTTC,CHLGRAYEQYF
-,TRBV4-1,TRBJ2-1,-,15,TGCGCCAGCAGCCAAGTTGGCCCCACGGGGGATGAGCAGTTCTTC,CASSQVGPTGDEQFF
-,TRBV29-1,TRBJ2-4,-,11,TGCAGCGTTGACGAGAAAAACATTCAGTACTTC,CSVDEKNIQYF
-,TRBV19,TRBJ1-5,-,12,TGTGCCAGTAGTGTTCCCCGGGGGCCCCAGCATTTT,CASSVPRGPQHF
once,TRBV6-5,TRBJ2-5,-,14,TGTGCCAGCAGTTCTCTGACAGTACAAGAGACCCAGTACTTC,CASSSLTVQETQYF
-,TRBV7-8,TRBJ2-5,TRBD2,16,TGTGCCAGCAGGGGGACCTTGGGGCGGGAGGTAGAGACCCAGTACTTC,CASRGTLGREVETQYF
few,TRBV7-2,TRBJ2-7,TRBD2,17,TGTGCCAGCAGCAAACCGGGACTAGCGGGAGGGTCCTACGAGCAGTACTTC,CASSKPGLAGGSYEQYF
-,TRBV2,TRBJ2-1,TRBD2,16,TGTGCCAGCAGCTCTTCCGGGACTAGGTTAGCAGGGGAGCAGTTCTTC,CASSSSGTRLAGEQFF
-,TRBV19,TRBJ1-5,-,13,TGTGCCAGTAGTATAAACAACAATCAGCCCCAGCATTTT,CASSINNNQPQHF
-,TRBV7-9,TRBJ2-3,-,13,TGTGCCAGCAGCTTCGGGAGCTCAGATACGCAGTATTTT,CASSFGSSDTQYF
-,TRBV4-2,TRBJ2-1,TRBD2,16,TGTGCCAGCAGCCAAGAAGCGGGAGCCCCCTACAATGAGCAGTTCTTC,CASSQEAGAPYNEQFF
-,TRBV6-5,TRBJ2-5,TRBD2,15,TGTGCCAGCAGCCTTCTAGCGGGAGTAGCAGAGACCCAGTACTTC,CASSLLAGVAETQYF
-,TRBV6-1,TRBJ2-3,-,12,TGTGCCAGCAGTGAGCTAACAGATACGCAGTGTTTT,CASSELTDTQCF
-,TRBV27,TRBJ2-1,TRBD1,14,TGTGCCAGCAGTTTGGGAACAGGGGCCAATGAGCAGTTCTTC,CASSLGTGANEQFF
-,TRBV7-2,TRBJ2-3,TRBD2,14,TGTGCCAGCAGGGGACTAGCGGGAGCAGATACGCAGTATTTT,CASRGLAGADTQYF
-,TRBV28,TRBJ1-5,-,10,TGTGCCAGCAATCACTGGCCCCAGCATTTT,CASNHWPQHF
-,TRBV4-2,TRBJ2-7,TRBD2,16,TGTGCCAGCAGCCAAGATTTGGGCGGGAGCTCGGACGAGCAGTACTTC,CASSQDLGGSSDEQYF
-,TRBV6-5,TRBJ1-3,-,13,TGTGCCACCTCCCGAGACTCTGGAAACACCATATATTTT,CATSRDSGNTIYF
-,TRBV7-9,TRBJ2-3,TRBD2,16,TGTGCCAGCAGCTCCCATCCGCGGGAGGGTGCAGATACGCAGTATTTT,CASSSHPREGADTQYF
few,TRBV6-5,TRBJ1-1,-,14,TGTGCCAGCAGCAGGGAGGGGCGCACCACTGAAGCTTTCTTT,CASSREGRTTEAFF
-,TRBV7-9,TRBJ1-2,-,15,TGTGCCAGCAGCCCCCGGGTCCTTAATACCTATGGCTACACCTTC,CASSPRVLNTYGYTF
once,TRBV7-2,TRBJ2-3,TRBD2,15,TGTGCCAGCAGTATACTAGCGGGAGGGACAGATACGCAGTATTTT,CASSILAGGTDTQYF
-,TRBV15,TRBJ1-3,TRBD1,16,TGTGCCACCAGCCGATCTCTGACAGGGACTGGAAACACCATATATTTT,CATSRSLTGTGNTIYF
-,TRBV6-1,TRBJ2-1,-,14,TGTGCCAGCTGGCAGGGGAAGGGCTACAATGAGCAGTTCTTC,CASWQGKGYNEQFF
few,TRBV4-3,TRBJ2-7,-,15,TGCGCCAGCAGCCAGGGGATGAGGCTAGCGTACGAGCAGTACTTC,CASSQGMRLAYEQYF
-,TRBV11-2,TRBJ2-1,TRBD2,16,TGTGCCAGCAGCACTACTAGCGGAGATCCCTACAATGAGCAGTTCTTC,CASSTTSGDPYNEQFF
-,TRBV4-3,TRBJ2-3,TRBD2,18,TGCGCCAGCAGCCAAGCCGGGACTAGCGGGAGAATCACAGATACGCAGTATTTT,CASSQAGTSGRITDTQYF
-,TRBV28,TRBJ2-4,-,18,TGTGCCACCCTGGAGGGACCCTGGTCGGGTTTAGCCAAAAACATTCAGTACTTC,CATLEGPWSGLAKNIQYF
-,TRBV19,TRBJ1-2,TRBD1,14,TGTGCCAGTAACGAGGGGGCCCTTTTCTATGGCTACACCTTC,CASNEGALFYGYTF
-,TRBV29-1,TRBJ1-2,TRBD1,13,TGCAGCGTTGAGGGTGGGACAGGCTATGGCTACACCTTC,CSVEGGTGYGYTF
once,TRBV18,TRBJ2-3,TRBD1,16,TGTGCCAGCTCACTGGAACAGGGGTTTCGCACAGATACGCAGTATTTT,CASSLEQGFRTDTQYF
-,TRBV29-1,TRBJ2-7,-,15,TGCAGCGTTGTCAAAATCGAGAGAAGGACTCGGGAGCAGTACTTC,CSVVKIERRTREQYF
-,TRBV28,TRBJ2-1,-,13,TGTGCCAGCAGTTTAGACTCGGGGAATGAGCAGTTCTTC,CASSLDSGNEQFF
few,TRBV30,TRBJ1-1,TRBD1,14,TGTGCCTGGAGCGCCGGGACAGTCAACACTGAAGCTTTCTTT,CAWSAGTVNTEAFF
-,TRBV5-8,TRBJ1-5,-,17,TGTGCCAGCAGCTTGGTGTCGTTGACATCTAGCAATCAGCCCCAGCATTTT,CASSLVSLTSSNQPQHF
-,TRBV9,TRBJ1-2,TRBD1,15,TGTGCCAGCAGCGGGGCCGGACAGGAAGGCAGTGGCTACACCTTC,CASSGAGQEGSGYTF
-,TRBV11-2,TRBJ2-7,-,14,TGTGCCAGCAGCCCTCCCGCCAGGGTTTACGAGCAGTACTTC,CASSPPARVYEQYF
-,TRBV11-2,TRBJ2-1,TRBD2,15,TGTGCCAGCATCAAGACTAGCGGGAGGTCGGATGAGCAGTTCTTC,CASIKTSGRSDEQFF
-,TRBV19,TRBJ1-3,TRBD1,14,TGTGCCAGTGAACCAACAGGGGCTGGAAACACCATATATTTT,CASEPTGAGNTIYF
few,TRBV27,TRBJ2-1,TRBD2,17,TGTGCCAGCAGTTTATTTGTCGGGATAGCGGGAGTCAATGAGCAGTTCTTC,CASSLFVGIAGVNEQFF
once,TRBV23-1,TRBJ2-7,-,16,TGCGCCAGCAGTCAAGCCCTGGTCAGGGTCCCCTACGAGCAGTACTTC,CASSQALVRVPYEQYF
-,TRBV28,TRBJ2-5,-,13,TGTGCCAGCAGTTTCAGGGATTCGGAGACCCAGTACTTC,CASSFRDSETQYF
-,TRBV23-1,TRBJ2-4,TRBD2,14,TGCGCCAGTCGACGGGAGGGCTCCAAAAACATTCAGTACTTC,CASRREGSKNIQYF
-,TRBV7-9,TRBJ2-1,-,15,TGTGCCAGCAGCCTAACGGAGGGGGCTAACAATGAGCAGTTCTTC,CASSLTEGANNEQFF